Described below is a single T cell receptor (beta chain) sequence and its context. Its cognate antigen is unknown. This entry is derived from a study of cytomegalovirus exposure and HLA in healthy donors. Germline CDR1 and CDR2: SGHVS and FNYEAQ. The ends were cut back, 4 bases at V and 8 bases at J, with 15 bases in the middle. This CDR3 region has 14 residues. Amplification used 60 Vbeta primers and 13 Jbeta primers. Method: immunoSEQ multiplex PCR; TCRdb's copy keeps in-frame clones and lacks some. Of 150,000 to 200,000 clones listed, 82% are singletons. Overall study results and limits: The study flagged some 170 TCR beta chains as cytomegalovirus-associated. Testing in vitro showed a few CMV-associated chains specific for CMV antigens.

Sample: PBMCs. V and J are TRBV7-6 and TRBJ2-1, with D possibly TRBD2 on 6 matching bases. This clonotype was sampled from a middle-aged man in good health and CMV-seronegative. The CDR3 DNA reads TGTGCCAGCAGCTCCCCTAGCGCCGGGGATGAGCAGTTCTTC. This encodes CASSSPSAGDEQFF.